Listed below are T cell receptor beta chains from one sample, sequenced in a study of cytotoxic CD8 clonotypes in ibrutinib-treated CLL. Libraries were prepared by immunoSEQ multiplex PCR; TCRdb keeps only in-frame clonotypes and omits some of them. The sample consists of 30,000 to 40,000 clones, around 70% of them appearing once. The sample consisted of PBMCs, taken before ibrutinib treatment. These receptors originate from a human donor with chronic lymphocytic leukemia. Each CDR3 is given with its conserved first and last residue. A D gene is named only where the DNA matches it firmly. Clone size, where shown, is once, few, many, or a class for clones that have expanded.

d_gene	v_gene	len	j_gene	abundance	CDR3nt	CDR3aa
NA	TRBV14	16	TRBJ2-3	NA	TGTGCCAGCAGCCAGAACGGGGGCCTCGGCACAGATACGCAGTATTTT	CASSQNGGLGTDTQYF
NA	TRBV7-6	15	TRBJ1-5	many	TGTGCCAGCAGCTTGATGGGGGGTTCGGGTCAGCCCCAGCATTTT	CASSLMGGSGQPQHF
NA	TRBV9	12	TRBJ2-7	NA	TGTGCCAGCAGCCCCCGAGGGAACGAGCAGTACTTC	CASSPRGNEQYF
NA	TRBV19	14	TRBJ1-6	NA	TGTGCCAGTCGGGATCGCATCGAGAATTCACCCCTCCACTTT	CASRDRIENSPLHF
NA	TRBV5-1	15	TRBJ1-1	NA	TGCGCCAGCAGCTTGGTAGGGCGTAGGGGGACTGAAGCTTTCTTT	CASSLVGRRGTEAFF
NA	TRBV27	14	TRBJ2-7	once	TGTGCCAGCAGTTTCGAGGAACCACCCTACGAGCAGTACTTC	CASSFEEPPYEQYF
NA	TRBV7-2	15	TRBJ2-3	NA	TGTGCCAGCAGCTTCTGGCCAGGGGGCACAGATACGCAGTATTTT	CASSFWPGGTDTQYF
TRBD2	TRBV9	15	TRBJ2-1	few	TGTGCCAGCAGCGTAGTAGGAGGACTAGTCAATGAGCAGTTCTTC	CASSVVGGLVNEQFF
NA	TRBV19	16	TRBJ1-2	medium-sized	TGTGCCAGTAGTATATTTTGGACGGTAGCTAACTATGGCTACACCTTC	CASSIFWTVANYGYTF
TRBD2	TRBV29-1	16	TRBJ2-5	NA	TGCAGCGTTGGTAGGACTAGCGGGAGCCCATGGGAGACCCAGTACTTC	CSVGRTSGSPWETQYF
NA	TRBV7-3	15	TRBJ2-2	NA	TGTGCCAGCAGCTTATTTTCTGAATCCACCGGGGAGCTGTTTTTT	CASSLFSESTGELFF
NA	TRBV28	13	TRBJ2-7	NA	TGTGCCAGCAGCCGAGTGGTTCCCCACGAGCAGTACTTC	CASSRVVPHEQYF
NA	TRBV5-5	13	TRBJ2-5	NA	TGTGCCAGCAGCTTGGGCAGGGAAGAGACCCAGTACTTC	CASSLGREETQYF
TRBD2	TRBV4-3	14	TRBJ2-7	NA	TGCGCCAGCAGCCAAGCTAGCGGTAGCTACGAGCAGTACTTC	CASSQASGSYEQYF
NA	TRBV9	11	TRBJ2-1	NA	TGTGCCAGCAGCCTTTACAATGAGCAGTTCTTC	CASSLYNEQFF
NA	TRBV6-5	13	TRBJ2-1	NA	TGTGCCAGCAGTTACAGCCGGGCAGGTGAGCAGTTCTTC	CASSYSRAGEQFF
TRBD1	TRBV5-1	15	TRBJ2-1	NA	TGCGCCAGCAGCTTTACCGGGACAGGAGCGGATGAGCAGTTCTTC	CASSFTGTGADEQFF
NA	TRBV7-8	14	TRBJ1-2	NA	TGTGCCAGCAGCTTATTATCGTCAGGGAATGGCTACACCTTC	CASSLLSSGNGYTF
NA	TRBV7-6	12	TRBJ2-7	few	TGTGCCAGCAGCCCCAGCGGCTACGAGCAGTACTTC	CASSPSGYEQYF
TRBD2	TRBV13	15	TRBJ2-2	few	TGTGCCAGCAGTCGGACTAGCGGGAGCACCGGGGAGCTGTTTTTT	CASSRTSGSTGELFF
NA	TRBV7-9	15	TRBJ1-3	NA	TGTGCCAGCAGCTTAATGGGAGGGTCTGGAAACACCATATATTTT	CASSLMGGSGNTIYF
TRBD2	TRBV6-5	14	TRBJ2-7	few	TGTGCCAGCAGTTACTCTGCGGGGGCCTACGAGCAGTACTTC	CASSYSAGAYEQYF
NA	TRBV27	14	TRBJ1-1	NA	TGTGCCAGCAGTCCCTCGGGGAGTCGATATGAAGCTTTCTTT	CASSPSGSRYEAFF
NA	TRBV11-2	13	TRBJ1-1	NA	TGTGCCAGCAGCCTATTCCGGGACGGGGAAGCTTTCTTT	CASSLFRDGEAFF
NA	TRBV6-5	11	TRBJ1-4	once	TGTGCCAGCAGTAAGGGTGAAAAACTGTTTTTT	CASSKGEKLFF
NA	TRBV30	12	TRBJ1-5	NA	TGTGCCTGGAGTCTCGACAGTCAGCCCCAGCATTTT	CAWSLDSQPQHF
NA	TRBV11-2	11	TRBJ2-7	NA	TGTGCCAGCAGTGAGACTTACGAGCAGTACTTC	CASSETYEQYF
NA	TRBV6-5	13	TRBJ1-1	once	TGTGCCAGCAGTTTTCGGGGGGGAGGTGAAGCTTTCTTT	CASSFRGGGEAFF
TRBD2	TRBV7-2	16	TRBJ2-5	NA	TGTGCCAGCAGCCCACAAGCGGGGGGGCACCGGGAGACCCAGTACTTC	CASSPQAGGHRETQYF
NA	TRBV7-2	14	TRBJ2-7	NA	TGTGCCAGCAGCTTATTAGGACTTCCCTACGAGCAGTACTTC	CASSLLGLPYEQYF
TRBD2	TRBV7-2	16	TRBJ2-3	NA	TGTGCCAGCAGCTCAAGAACAGCGGGAGTCGAATATACGCAGTATTTT	CASSSRTAGVEYTQYF
TRBD1	TRBV5-6	14	TRBJ1-6	NA	TGTGCCAGCAGCCCGGGACAGATTAATTCACCCCTCCACTTT	CASSPGQINSPLHF
TRBD2	TRBV29-1	14	TRBJ2-7	NA	TGCAGCGCCAGAGGGCTAGCGGGAGAAGGGGAGCAGTACTTC	CSARGLAGEGEQYF
NA	TRBV5-1	14	TRBJ1-4	few	TGCGCCAGCAGAGAACAGGGAACTAATGAAAAACTGTTTTTT	CASREQGTNEKLFF
NA	TRBV25-1	15	TRBJ2-1	NA	TGTGCCAGCAGTCCGATCGGGCCCTATAAGAATGAGCAGTTCTTC	CASSPIGPYKNEQFF
NA	TRBV13	15	TRBJ2-1	NA	TGTGCCAGCAGCTTCCGGACTAAATACGACAATGAGCAGTTCTTC	CASSFRTKYDNEQFF